Below, 32 T cell receptor beta chains from the same sample are listed, as sequenced in a study of T cell repertoires in cytomegalovirus infection. TCRdb reprocessed the reads with MiXCR, giving one entry per CDR3 protein. The profile shows just over 300,000 distinct CDR3 sequences, 15% to 20% of them singletons. Sequenced sample: PBMCs. The receptor set was obtained from a human donor in good health (CMV status not recorded). Some clones in this sample may be carry-over from other donors' samples.

This clonotype was recorded at least ten times. This chain links TRBV6-1 with TRBJ2-3; 11 bases match TRBD2. Germline loops: CDR1 MNHNS, CDR2 SASEGT. Germline trimming cut 7 bases from V and 5 bases from J; bases unmatched to any gene: 8. The CDR3 extends over 15 amino acids. CDR3 protein: CASKTSGMSGDTQYF. CDR3 DNA sequence: TGTGCCAGCAAGACTAGCGGGATGTCCGGAGATACGCAGTATTTT.

This chain joins TRBV12-3 or TRBV12-4 and TRBJ2-7, with TRBD1 as a possible D gene (5 bases). V lost 3 bases to trimming and J lost 2 bases, with 14 bases between them. This CDR3 comprises 15 residues. DNA of the CDR3: TGTGCCAGCAGTTTTATGGGGCCCGACGCCTACGAGCAGTACTTC. Its translation is CASSFMGPDAYEQYF.

This clonotype has only a few counts. The chain uses TRBV20-1 and TRBJ2-1; D ambiguous. V gave up 1 base and J gave up 3 bases, with 10 bases separating them. Per germline, CDR1 DFQATT and CDR2 SNEGSKA (reference sequence). The CDR3 loop spans 14 amino acids. CDR3 loop: CSARGGSHYNEQFF. CDR3 DNA sequence: TGCAGTGCTAGAGGGGGTTCCCACTACAATGAGCAGTTCTTC.

A few counts support this clonotype. This chain joins TRBV7-9 and TRBJ2-5, with D unclear. The CDR3 has 16 amino acids. The germline V gene has CDR1 SEHNR and CDR2 FQNEAQ (reference sequence). Trimming removed 4 bases from V and 1 base from J, with 16 bases in between. Here the CDR3 reads CASSSPFSPLQETQYF. The CDR3, as DNA: TGTGCCAGCAGCTCCCCCTTCTCCCCGCTCCAAGAGACCCAGTACTTC.

On this clonotype: A read error is possible here, since a much larger clone lies one base away. The V gene is TRBV4-1, the J gene TRBJ2-7; no clear D gene. This CDR3 is built from 14 residues. Germline V CDR1 and CDR2: MGHRA, YSYEKL. The CDR3 loop is CASGQDSSVGEQYF. CDR3 bases: TGCGCCAGCGGCCAAGATTCCTCTGTGGGGGAGCAGTACTTC.

This clonotype was seen more than once but under ten times. V and J are TRBV11-2 and TRBJ1-1; the D is unclear. CDR1 and CDR2 from the germline V gene are SGHAT and FQNNGV. The V gene lost 1 base and the J gene lost 0 bases, with 15 bases spanning the gap. CDR3 length: 17 amino acids. The CDR3 DNA follows: TGTGCCAGCAGCTTAGGGGCAAGGGCCCGAATGAACACTGAAGCTTTCTTT. This encodes CASSLGARARMNTEAFF. Full variable domain (outside the CDR3, taken from reference TRBV11-2 and TRBJ1-1): EAGVAQSPRYKIIEKRQSVAFWCNPISGHATLYWYQQILGQGPKLLIQFQNNGVVDDSQLPKDRFSAERLKGVDSTLKIQPAKLEDSAVYLCASSLGARARMNTEAFFGQGTRLTVV.

In this sample, this clonotype turned up many times. CDR3 sequence reads: CASSLRAGEQYF. CDR3 nucleotide sequence: TGTGCCAGCAGCTTACGGGCAGGGGAGCAGTACTTC. V is TRBV7-8 and J is TRBJ2-7; possible D gene TRBD1, 5 bases. Trimming took off 2 bases at V and 7 bases at J, with 9 bases between the two ends. This CDR3 has 12 amino acids. The germline V gene has CDR1 SGHVS and CDR2 FQNEAQ.

In its sample, this clonotype was seen once. The V call is TRBV6-6, the J call TRBJ2-7; 10 bases line up with TRBD1. The V gene end was trimmed by 0 bases and the J gene end by 1 base; junction bases not matched to a gene: 3. Germline CDR1 reads MNHNY; CDR2 reads SVGAGI (reference sequence). The CDR3 consists of 16 residues. CDR3 sequence reads: CASSYSTGQGSYEQYF. The CDR3 DNA is TGTGCCAGCAGTTACTCGACGGGACAGGGGTCCTACGAGCAGTACTTC.

The table lists this clonotype with many counts. The gene calls are TRBV24-1 and TRBJ2-1; unclear D gene. With 9 bases removed from V and 5 bases from J, the gap between germline ends came to 7 bases. CDR1 and CDR2 from the germline V gene are KGHDR and SFDVKD. CDR3 length equals 11 residues. CDR3 nucleotides: TGTGCCACCGCGTTACACAATGAGCAGTTCTTC. It encodes CATALHNEQFF.

The chain employs TRBV2 and TRBJ1-1; D uncertain. The CDR3 totals 12 residues. Trimming removed 4 bases from V and 6 bases from J, with 9 bases in between. Germline V gene data show CDR1 as SNHLY and CDR2 as FYNNEI. CDR3 sequence: CASSAPGSEAFF. The CDR3 DNA is TGTGCCAGCAGTGCTCCCGGTTCTGAAGCTTTCTTT.

The chain couples TRBV14 to TRBJ2-1; D call uncertain. In germline, CDR1 is SGHDN, CDR2 FVKESK. V dropped 2 bases and J dropped 4 bases, with 12 bases sitting between them. The CDR3 sequence is 15 residues long. This CDR3 reads CASSQFPVGYNEQFF. The CDR3 nucleotides are TGTGCCAGCAGCCAATTCCCGGTGGGGTACAATGAGCAGTTCTTC.

The CDR3 nucleotides are TGCAGTGCTAGGGGACAAGACGGGTATGGCTACACCTTC. Translating it yields CSARGQDGYGYTF. The chain combines TRBV20-1 with TRBJ1-2; a possible D gene is TRBD1 (6 bases). The CDR3 runs to 13 residues. CDR1 and CDR2 (germline): DFQATT, SNEGSKA (reference sequence). Trimming cost V 3 bases and J 5 bases, with 13 bases left between them.

The chain combines TRBV7-2 with TRBJ1-6, with no clear D. The germline V and J ends were trimmed by 6 bases and 2 bases, with 17 bases remaining between them. Germline V gives CDR1 SGHTA, CDR2 FQGNSA. CDR3 length: 17 amino acids. CDR3 residues: CASRRELGPPYNSPLHF. In DNA, the CDR3 is TGTGCCAGCAGACGTGAATTGGGCCCCCCCTATAATTCACCCCTCCACTTT.

V gene TRBV20-1 combines with J gene TRBJ1-1; unclear D gene. The length of the CDR3 is 13 residues. V lost 0 bases to trimming and J lost 7 bases, with 12 bases between them. Germline V gene lookup returns CDR1 DFQATT and CDR2 SNEGSKA (reference sequence). CDR3 loop: CSARDPNGDEAFF. In DNA, the CDR3 is TGCAGTGCTAGAGACCCTAACGGGGATGAAGCTTTCTTT.

In its sample, this clonotype was seen a few times. The J gene is TRBJ2-1, the V gene TRBV7-2; TRBD2 agrees at 12 bases. Per the germline V gene, CDR1 is SGHTA and CDR2 is FQGNSA. The J segment lost 8 bases and the V segment lost 5 bases, leaving 10 bases of the junction unmatched. The CDR3 has 16 residues. Here the CDR3 DNA reads TGTGCCAGCAGCGAGTACCTAGCGGGGGGGCCCCATGAGCAGTTCTTC. This encodes CASSEYLAGGPHEQFF. The entire variable domain, with the rest obtained from reference TRBV7-2 and TRBJ2-1, is as follows: GAGVSQSPSNKVTEKGKDVELRCDPISGHTALYWYRQSLGQGLEFLIYFQGNSAPDKSGLPSDRFSAERTGGSVSTLTIQRTQQEDSAVYLCASSEYLAGGPHEQFFGPGTRLTVL.

This clonotype came up many times. V and J are TRBV7-2 and TRBJ1-5, with no clear D. CDR1 and CDR2 from the germline V gene are SGHTA and FQGNSA. This CDR3 comprises 16 residues. V dropped 1 base and J dropped 1 base, with 11 bases sitting between them. In nucleotides, the CDR3 is TGTGCCAGCAGCTTAGAGGGAAGTTGGAGCAATCAGCCCCAGCATTTT. Its translation is CASSLEGSWSNQPQHF. The variable domain in full, completed from reference TRBV7-2 and TRBJ1-5, reads GAGVSQSPSNKVTEKGKDVELRCDPISGHTALYWYRQSLGQGLEFLIYFQGNSAPDKSGLPSDRFSAERTGGSVSTLTIQRTQQEDSAVYLCASSLEGSWSNQPQHFGDGTRLSIL.

This clonotype was found a few times. The chain carries TRBV24-1 and TRBJ1-1; D uncertain. Germline CDR1 and CDR2: KGHDR and SFDVKD. Between the trimmed V and J ends, which lost 4 bases and 1 base, there was a span of 6 bases. CDR3 length: 13 amino acids. The CDR3 spells CATSDRRNTEAFF. CDR3 bases: TGTGCCACCAGTGACAGGAGGAACACTGAAGCTTTCTTT.

This clonotype was counted at least ten times. The chain has TRBV7-2 and TRBJ2-2, with 7 bases fitting TRBD1. The CDR3 totals 17 residues. The germline V gene has CDR1 SGHTA and CDR2 FQGNSA. V shed 0 bases, J shed 4 bases, and the junction held 8 bases outside the gene matches. For the CDR3, the DNA is TGTGCCAGCAGCTTAGCGACGGGACAGCTCTTCACCGGGGAGCTGTTTTTT. Translating gives CASSLATGQLFTGELFF.

The rearrangement links TRBV4-3 to TRBJ1-2; 7 nucleotides align to TRBD1. Germline trimming cut 2 bases from V and 2 bases from J; bases unmatched to any gene: 5. CDR1 LGHNA and CDR2 YSLEER come from the germline V gene. The CDR3 runs to 15 residues. CDR3 sequence reads: CASSQYRGLNYGYTF. The CDR3 DNA follows: TGCGCCAGCAGCCAATACAGGGGCCTGAACTATGGCTACACCTTC.

In this sample, this clonotype turned up many times. The CDR3 nucleotides read TGTGCCAGCAGCTTGTTCGGGGCTGATGGCTACACCTTC. This encodes CASSLFGADGYTF. J is TRBJ1-2 and V is TRBV7-6, with a possible D match to TRBD1 (5 bases). In germline, CDR1 is SGHVS, CDR2 FNYEAQ. Trimming cost V 3 bases and J 6 bases, with 11 bases left between them. CDR3 length: 13 amino acids.

This clonotype came up many times. The chain has TRBV12-3 or TRBV12-4 and TRBJ1-1, with 7 bases identical to TRBD1. This CDR3 region has 15 residues. Trimming at V came to 1 base and at J to 4 bases, leaving 6 bases not matched to a gene. CDR3 region: CASSLEVTGITEAFF. The CDR3 nucleotides are TGTGCCAGCAGTTTAGAGGTGACAGGGATCACTGAAGCTTTCTTT.

J is TRBJ2-3 and V is TRBV27, with D uncertain. Germline CDR1 MNHEY, CDR2 SMNVEV (reference sequence). CDR3 length: 15 amino acids. Trimming removed 5 bases at V and 0 bases at J, with 12 bases between. In DNA, the CDR3 is TGTGCCAGCAGTCTACTCAGAACCAGCACAGATACGCAGTATTTT. Translating gives CASSLLRTSTDTQYF.

Many counts were recorded for this clonotype. The V gene is TRBV7-2, the J gene TRBJ1-2, with a possible D match to TRBD1 (5 bases). The CDR3 is 14 amino acids. V lost 3 bases, J lost 7 bases, and 15 bases lay in between. CDR1 is SGHTA, CDR2 FQGNSA, per germline. The CDR3 DNA sequence: TGTGCCAGCAGCTTTAGTTCAGGGCCGAGTGGCTACACCTTC. Protein: CASSFSSGPSGYTF.

This chain joins TRBV12-5 and TRBJ2-2; D is tentatively TRBD1 or TRBD2 (6 bases each). The germline V and J ends were trimmed by 7 bases and 4 bases, with 19 bases remaining between them. Germline V gene data show CDR1 as LGHNT and CDR2 as FRNRAP. The length of the CDR3 is 16 residues. CDR3: CASAPEGGLGTGELFF. The CDR3 DNA is TGTGCTAGTGCCCCCGAGGGGGGTTTAGGCACCGGGGAGCTGTTTTTT.

The chain recombines TRBV5-5 with TRBJ2-5; D is perhaps TRBD2 (7 bases). Trimming shortened V by 2 bases and J by 3 bases, and 11 bases separated the two germline ends. This CDR3 contains 14 residues. Germline lookup yields CDR1 SGHKS and CDR2 YYEKEE (reference sequence). The CDR3 sequence is CASSFGGTKETQYF. Written as DNA, the CDR3 is TGTGCCAGCAGCTTCGGGGGGACAAAAGAGACCCAGTACTTC.

A few counts support this clonotype. V usage is TRBV20-1 and J usage is TRBJ1-1; D is undetermined. The CDR3 has 11 residues. The germline V gene encodes CDR1 DFQATT and CDR2 SNEGSKA (reference sequence). Trimming cost V 3 bases and J 10 bases, with 12 bases left between them. The CDR3 DNA sequence: TGCAGTGCTAGTAGGTCGGGAGGAGCTTTCTTT. Its translation: CSASRSGGAFF.

This clonotype was seen a few times. CDR3 amino acids: CAISDSLADQPQHF. The CDR3 DNA sequence: TGTGCCATCAGTGACTCCTTAGCGGATCAGCCCCAGCATTTT. The V and J genes are TRBV10-3 and TRBJ1-5; D gene ambiguous. The germline V gene has CDR1 ENHRY and CDR2 SYGVKD. The CDR3 has 14 residues. Trimming stripped 3 bases from V and 5 bases from J, with 11 bases between.

The gene calls are TRBV20-1 and TRBJ1-5; possibly TRBD1 for D (6 bases). The V and J ends lost 4 bases and 6 bases respectively, with 19 bases between them. The length of the CDR3 is 15 residues. Germline V gene data show CDR1 as DFQATT and CDR2 as SNEGSKA (reference sequence). DNA of the CDR3: TGCAGTGCTAAAATGGACAGTGGCCCCGGTCAGCCCCAGCATTTT. This codes for CSAKMDSGPGQPQHF.

The J gene is TRBJ1-5, the V gene TRBV4-2; maybe TRBD1 (5 bases). From germline, CDR1 is LGHNA and CDR2 YNFKEQ. V shed 6 bases and J shed 1 base, with 13 bases lying between them. This CDR3 region has 15 residues. The CDR3: CASSPAGKSNQPQHF. The CDR3 bases are TGTGCCAGCAGTCCCGCAGGGAAAAGCAATCAGCCCCAGCATTTT.

This clonotype has just a few counts. The chain carries TRBV2 and TRBJ2-1; D may match TRBD1 or TRBD2 (5 bases each). Per the germline V gene, CDR1 is SNHLY and CDR2 is FYNNEI. The V and J ends lost 10 bases and 4 bases respectively, with 8 bases between them. The CDR3 runs to 11 residues. For the CDR3, the DNA is TGTGCCACCGGGGCTTACAATGAGCAGTTCTTC. Encoded protein: CATGAYNEQFF.

V is TRBV7-2 and J is TRBJ2-1; TRBD2 aligns across 12 bases. Germline CDR1 and CDR2: SGHTA and FQGNSA. V shed 5 bases, J shed 8 bases, and the junction held 13 bases outside the gene matches. The CDR3 spans 17 residues. The CDR3 DNA reads TGTGCCAGCAGCCGCCTAGCGGGGGGGCTTCTAGGCCATGAGCAGTTCTTC. It is translated as CASSRLAGGLLGHEQFF.

This clonotype appeared a few times. J is TRBJ1-6 and V is TRBV20-1; D gene unclear. The V gene lost 3 bases and the J gene lost 0 bases, with 15 bases spanning the gap. The CDR3 has 17 residues. Per germline, CDR1 DFQATT and CDR2 SNEGSKA (reference sequence). DNA for the CDR3: TGCAGTGCTAGGGGAACAGCGGGGAGCTCCTATAATTCACCCCTCCACTTT. This encodes CSARGTAGSSYNSPLHF.